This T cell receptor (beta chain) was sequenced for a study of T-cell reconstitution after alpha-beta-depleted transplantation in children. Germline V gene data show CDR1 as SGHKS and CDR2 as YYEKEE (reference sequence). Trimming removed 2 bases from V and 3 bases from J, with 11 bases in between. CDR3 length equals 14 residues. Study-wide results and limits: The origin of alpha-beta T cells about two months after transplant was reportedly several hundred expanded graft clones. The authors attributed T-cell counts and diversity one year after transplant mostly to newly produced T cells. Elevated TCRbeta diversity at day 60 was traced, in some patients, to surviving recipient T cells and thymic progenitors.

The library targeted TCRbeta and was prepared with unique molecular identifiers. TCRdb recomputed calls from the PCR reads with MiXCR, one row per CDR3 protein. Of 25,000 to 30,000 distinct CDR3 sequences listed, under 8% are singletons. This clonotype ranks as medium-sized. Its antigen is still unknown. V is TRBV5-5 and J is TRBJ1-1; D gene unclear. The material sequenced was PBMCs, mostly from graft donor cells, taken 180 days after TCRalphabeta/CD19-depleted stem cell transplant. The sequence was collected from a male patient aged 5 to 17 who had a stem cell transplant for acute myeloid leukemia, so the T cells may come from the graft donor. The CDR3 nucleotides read TGTGCCAGCAGCTTAACGGTCTTGGACACTGAAGCTTTCTTT. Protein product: CASSLTVLDTEAFF.